Each of the 19 T cell receptor beta chains below was sequenced from the same sample in a study of spatial heterogeneity in lung cancer. TCRdb reanalysed the 5' RACE reads using MiXCR and keeps one entry per CDR3 protein. Altogether approximately 52,000 distinct CDR3 sequences are present, about 7% being singletons, with the ten largest covering roughly 3%. Time point reported: sample taken at primary tumor resection. Whole RNA was taken from tumor, nontumor lung or frozen PBMC; it was then sequenced unsorted. This sample comprised PBMCs, obtained at surgery. The source of these receptors is a female donor with early-stage non-small cell lung cancer.

This clonotype was counted between two and nine times. The chain carries TRBV19 and TRBJ2-3; D possibly matches TRBD1 or TRBD2 (5 bases each). This CDR3 is built from 13 residues. Looked up from germline, CDR1 is LNHDA and CDR2 is SQIVND (reference sequence). V was clipped by 6 bases and J by 5 bases, with 12 bases between them. Here the CDR3 reads CASRREGRDTQYF. As DNA, the CDR3 is TGTGCCAGTAGGAGAGAGGGGAGAGATACGCAGTATTTT.

This clonotype has a count of ten or more. This chain's CDR3 is CASTRQENQPQHF. For the CDR3, the DNA is TGTGCCAGCACCCGACAGGAGAATCAGCCCCAGCATTTT. The gene calls are TRBV28 and TRBJ1-5; a possible D gene is TRBD1 (6 bases). V was cut by 7 bases and J by 4 bases, with 11 bases left in between. CDR3 length equals 13 residues. Germline CDR1 is MDHEN and CDR2 is SYDVKM.

The chain is built from TRBV4-2 and TRBJ1-4, with 7 bases lining up with TRBD1. Germline V gene lookup returns CDR1 LGHNA and CDR2 YNFKEQ. The CDR3 is 14 amino acids. The junction had 4 bases not matched to a gene; V was cut back by 1 base and J by 8 bases. CDR3 bases: TGTGCCAGCAGCCAAGGAGGGGGCGGGGAAAAACTGTTTTTT. Amino acid sequence: CASSQGGGGEKLFF.

The rearrangement uses TRBV5-1 and TRBJ1-2; TRBD1 is a possible D gene (6 bases). The CDR3 spans 13 residues. Germline loops: CDR1 SGHRS, CDR2 YFSETQ. Trimming left V 5 bases short and J 4 bases short, with 12 bases between. The CDR3 here is CASRPDRLYGYTF. CDR3 nucleotide sequence: TGCGCCAGCAGGCCCGACAGGCTCTATGGCTACACCTTC. The full variable domain, rest sourced from reference TRBV5-1 and TRBJ1-2, is KAGVTQTPRYLIKTRGQQVTLSCSPISGHRSVSWYQQTPGQGLQFLFEYFSETQRNKGNFPGRFSGRQFSNSRSEMNVSTLELGDSALYLCASRPDRLYGYTFGSGTRLTVV.

This clonotype was found a few times. This chain uses TRBV7-9 with TRBJ2-1; maybe TRBD1 (6 bases). The CDR3 spans 16 residues. CDR1 is SEHNR, CDR2 FQNEAQ, per germline (reference sequence). V dropped 0 bases and J dropped 2 bases, with 11 bases sitting between them. The CDR3 region has the DNA TGTGCCAGCAGCTTAGCCACAGGGTATACCTACAATGAGCAGTTCTTC. Its protein product is CASSLATGYTYNEQFF.

Many counts were recorded for this clonotype. The chain combines TRBV7-9 with TRBJ2-3; no reliable D call. Per germline, CDR1 SEHNR and CDR2 FQNEAQ (reference sequence). Between the trimmed V and J ends, which lost 5 bases and 0 bases, there was a span of 3 bases. This CDR3 has 12 amino acids. CDR3 coding DNA: TGTGCCAGCAGCCGGAGCACAGATACGCAGTATTTT. Its protein is CASSRSTDTQYF.

This clonotype has more than one count but fewer than ten. V and J are TRBV7-9 and TRBJ1-5; D remains ambiguous. Germline CDR1 and CDR2: SEHNR and FQNEAQ (reference sequence). Between the trimmed V and J ends, which lost 2 bases and 6 bases, there was a span of 11 bases. This CDR3 is 14 amino acids long. CDR3 residues: CASSLTGNRQPQHF. CDR3 nucleotides: TGTGCCAGCAGCTTAACCGGAAATCGTCAGCCCCAGCATTTT.

The chain joins TRBV29-1 to TRBJ2-3; D is unclear. The CDR3 is 12 residues long. Germline CDR1 SQVTM, CDR2 ANQGSEA. V gave up 4 bases and J gave up 6 bases, with 11 bases separating them. CDR3 protein: CSVVRVEDTQYF. The CDR3, as DNA: TGCAGCGTTGTAAGGGTCGAGGATACGCAGTATTTT.

The table lists this clonotype with many counts. The chain links TRBV5-1 to TRBJ1-4; no clear D. The germline V and J ends were trimmed by 4 bases and 0 bases, with 7 bases remaining between them. Germline assignment: CDR1 SGHRS and CDR2 YFSETQ. This CDR3 is 14 amino acids long. This CDR3 reads CASSQGATNEKLFF. CDR3 nucleotides: TGCGCCAGCAGCCAAGGAGCAACTAATGAAAAACTGTTTTTT.

This clonotype was detected ten times or more. The rearrangement links TRBV29-1 to TRBJ1-5, with D perhaps matching TRBD1 (6 bases). Trimming pared 4 bases from V and 6 bases from J, leaving 16 bases between. The CDR3 length is 14 residues. Germline V lookup: CDR1 SQVTM, CDR2 ANQGSEA. The DNA of the CDR3 is TGCAGCGTTGGGGAGGGGGTAGACGTTCAGCCCCAGCATTTT. Protein sequence: CSVGEGVDVQPQHF.

This clonotype came up many times. The J gene is TRBJ2-2, the V gene TRBV4-2; D may be TRBD2 (5 bases). CDR3 length: 13 residues. V was trimmed by 0 bases and J by 7 bases, leaving 6 bases between them. The germline V gene encodes CDR1 LGHNA and CDR2 YNFKEQ. The CDR3 DNA is TGTGCCAGCAGCCAAGATCGGGGCGGGGAGCTGTTTTTT. Protein sequence: CASSQDRGGELFF.

This clonotype was counted many times. The chain uses TRBV7-3 and TRBJ1-1, with D unresolved. Germline lookup yields CDR1 SGHTA and CDR2 FQGTGA. The CDR3 has 12 amino acids. Trimming pared 8 bases from V and 3 bases from J, leaving 10 bases between. The CDR3 spells CASCLLHTEAFF. CDR3 sequence (DNA): TGTGCCAGCTGTCTACTACACACTGAAGCTTTCTTT.

The gene calls are TRBV5-1 and TRBJ1-6; D gene uncertain. There are 15 residues in the CDR3. V lost 2 bases and J 5 bases, leaving 11 bases between the germline ends. The germline V gene has CDR1 SGHRS and CDR2 YFSETQ. The CDR3 reads CASSLVAMDNSPLHF. CDR3 in DNA: TGCGCCAGCAGCTTAGTCGCAATGGATAATTCACCCCTCCACTTT.

In this sample, this clonotype turned up many times. V gene TRBV5-1 combines with J gene TRBJ1-2, with D hard to call. CDR1 SGHRS and CDR2 YFSETQ come from the germline V gene. Trimming removed 1 base at V and 4 bases at J, with 14 bases between. There are 15 residues in the CDR3. CDR3 in amino acids: CASSLKVDSTYGYTF. CDR3 sequence (DNA): TGCGCCAGCAGCTTGAAGGTAGATTCGACCTATGGCTACACCTTC.

There are many counts of this clonotype. The gene calls are TRBV12-3 or TRBV12-4 and TRBJ2-2; 8 positions match TRBD1. Unmatched junction bases numbered 10, after V lost 5 bases and J lost 5 bases. The CDR3 runs to 16 residues. CDR3 region: CASSGAGGGWTGELFF. The CDR3, as DNA: TGTGCCAGCAGTGGTGCAGGGGGCGGGTGGACCGGGGAGCTGTTTTTT.

Many counts were recorded for this clonotype. The rearrangement links TRBV5-1 to TRBJ2-7; the D gene is possibly TRBD2 (6 bases). The V end was cut by 4 bases, the J end by 8 bases, with 19 bases between. This CDR3 region has 14 residues. CDR1 and CDR2 (germline): SGHRS, YFSETQ. The CDR3 here is CASSDPRDLTQQYF. DNA of the CDR3: TGCGCCAGCAGCGACCCCCGGGACTTGACACAGCAGTACTTC.

The table lists this clonotype with many counts. V and J are TRBV7-2 and TRBJ1-5; the match to TRBD1 covers 7 bases. The V and J ends lost 2 bases and 1 base, in that order; junction bases with no gene match: 5. This CDR3 spans 16 amino acids. CDR1 and CDR2 from the germline V gene are SGHTA and FQGNSA. The CDR3, as DNA: TGTGCCAGCAGCTTAACCTGGACAGGAAGCAATCAGCCCCAGCATTTT. Translation gives CASSLTWTGSNQPQHF.

This clonotype came up many times. The V and J genes are TRBV2 and TRBJ2-1, with D possibly being TRBD1 (6 bases). Germline V CDR1 and CDR2: SNHLY, FYNNEI. The CDR3 spans 12 residues. Trimming cost V 8 bases and J 4 bases, with 9 bases left between them. The CDR3 here is CASGGQYNEQFF. CDR3 in DNA: TGTGCCAGCGGGGGACAATACAATGAGCAGTTCTTC. The complete variable domain, with remaining parts taken from reference TRBV2 and TRBJ2-1, reads EPEVTQTPSHQVTQMGQEVILRCVPISNHLYFYWYRQILGQKVEFLVSFYNNEISEKSEIFDDQFSVERPDGSNFTLKIRSTKLEDSAMYFCASGGQYNEQFFGPGTRLTVL.

There are many counts of this clonotype. V and J are TRBV6-5 and TRBJ1-2, with D unclear. The germline CDR1 and CDR2 sequences are MNHEY and SVGAGI. The CDR3 has 14 residues. The ends were cut back, 4 bases at V and 4 bases at J, with 13 bases in the middle. The CDR3 DNA is TGTGCCAGCAGTTCTCACCCAGCGTTCTATGGCTACACCTTC. Translation gives CASSSHPAFYGYTF.